The TCR beta chain under discussion was sequenced for a study of CD8+ T cells in alopecia areata. About the research overall: By percentage of affected scalp area, the severity of treated patients was scored. General study findings and limits: The study found that many expanded lesional clones persisted in scalp and blood during tofacitinib. Affected lesional scalp, above all in alopecia totalis/universalis, was more clonal than normal scalp. Uncertainty about whether baseline CD8+ expansion is linked to response remains, with one nonresponder.

Extracted RNA was reverse transcribed into cDNA, the sequencing template. The table came from immunoSEQ multiplex PCR; TCRdb's copy has only in-frame clones and leaves some out. The table has approximately 200,000 clones, 50% to 60% seen once. On this clone: The antigen is not known.

The CDR3 sequence is 13 residues long. V was clipped by 6 bases and J by 6 bases, with 12 bases between them. Germline CDR1 reads SQVTM; CDR2 reads ANQGSEA. The sample's treatment: oral pan-JAK inhibitor, 5-10 mg twice daily. This TCR was sampled from a human donor with alopecia areata. The chain joins TRBV29-1 to TRBJ1-6, with D possibly being TRBD1 (6 bases). The sample consisted of CD4+ T cells sorted from blood, taken at week 4, from a patient treated with tofacitinib. CDR3 sequence reads: CSVGTQANSPLHF. The CDR3 DNA reads TGCAGCGTGGGGACACAAGCTAATTCACCCCTCCACTTT.